Shown below are 10 T cell receptor beta chains from a single sample sequenced in a study of T-cell reconstitution after alpha-beta-depleted transplantation in children. Preparation of the TCRbeta library involved a method that used unique molecular identifiers. TCRdb ran MiXCR on the PCR reads and lists one entry per CDR3 protein. The table includes about a million distinct CDR3 sequences, about 30% detected once. The sample was PBMCs, mostly from graft donor cells, taken 360 days after TCRalphabeta/CD19-depleted stem cell transplant. The receptors stem from a boy in the first two years of life who had a stem cell transplant for SCID, so the T cells may come from the graft donor.

V gene TRBV4-1 combines with J gene TRBJ2-5, with 9 bases matching TRBD2. Germline V gene data show CDR1 as MGHRA and CDR2 as YSYEKL. V gave up 0 bases and J gave up 4 bases; unmatched junction bases: 6. This CDR3 comprises 16 residues. The CDR3 loop reads CASSQEGGGARETQYF. CDR3 nucleotide sequence: TGCGCCAGCAGCCAAGAGGGCGGGGGGGCCAGAGAGACCCAGTACTTC.

This chain joins TRBV5-1 and TRBJ2-2, with D tentatively TRBD1 (6 bases). This CDR3 has 15 amino acids. Trimming removed 1 base from V and 4 bases from J, with 11 bases in between. Per the germline V gene, CDR1 is SGHRS and CDR2 is YFSETQ. The CDR3 DNA is TGCGCCAGCAGCTTGCTCCAGGGGCCCACCGGGGAGCTGTTTTTT. Residues: CASSLLQGPTGELFF.

This chain joins TRBV4-2 and TRBJ1-1; D is possibly TRBD1 (5 bases). Looked up from germline, CDR1 is LGHNA and CDR2 is YNFKEQ. V lost 0 bases and J lost 4, with 9 bases in between. This CDR3 has 14 residues. The CDR3 here is CASSQDRRGTEAFF. The CDR3 DNA is TGTGCCAGCAGCCAAGATCGGAGGGGCACTGAAGCTTTCTTT.

Here the CDR3 reads CASSFSRSGEGYEQYF. The CDR3 DNA is TGCGCCAGCAGCTTCAGTCGTTCGGGGGAAGGGTACGAGCAGTACTTC. The chain recombines TRBV5-1 with TRBJ2-7, with D possibly being TRBD2 (6 bases). Germline V gene lookup returns CDR1 SGHRS and CDR2 YFSETQ. The CDR3 is 16 amino acids. V shed 2 bases and J shed 4 bases, with 19 bases lying between them.

This clonotype showed up just a few times. The V call is TRBV9, the J call TRBJ2-5; 12 bases line up with TRBD2. CDR3 length equals 16 residues. V trimming: 4 bases; J trimming: 2 bases; junction bases outside the gene matches: 6. Germline V lookup: CDR1 SGDLS, CDR2 YYNGEE. The CDR3, as DNA: TGTGCCAGCAGCTTTCTAGCGGGGGGGGGACAAGAGACCCAGTACTTC. It specifies CASSFLAGGGQETQYF.

This clonotype was counted only a few times. This chain uses TRBV5-1 with TRBJ2-7, with D perhaps TRBD1 or TRBD2 (5 bases each). Germline lookup yields CDR1 SGHRS and CDR2 YFSETQ. The germline V and J ends were trimmed by 3 bases and 3 bases, with 25 bases remaining between them. The CDR3 has 18 amino acids. CDR3 DNA sequence: TGCGCCAGCAGCTCCCCTAGCCGGGGCGGCGGTTTTTTCTACGAGCAGTACTTC. This sequence encodes CASSSPSRGGGFFYEQYF.

This clonotype has at least ten counts. V and J are TRBV12-3 or TRBV12-4 and TRBJ2-7, with D unresolved. The ends were cut back, 2 bases at V and 5 bases at J, with 7 bases in the middle. The CDR3 length is 12 residues. The CDR3 sequence: CASSLSAHEQYF. The CDR3 coding sequence is TGTGCCAGCAGTTTAAGCGCTCACGAGCAGTACTTC.

The chain combines TRBV3-1 with TRBJ2-2; 11 positions agree with TRBD1. This CDR3 comprises 15 residues. In germline, CDR1 is LGHDT, CDR2 YNNKEL (reference sequence). With V trimmed by 2 bases and J by 6 bases, 2 bases remained unmatched. The CDR3 bases are TGTGCCAGCAGCCAAAGGGGACAGGGGGCCGGGGAGCTGTTTTTT. This codes for CASSQRGQGAGELFF.

This clonotype was counted only a few times. This rearrangement joins TRBV7-2 to TRBJ1-3; D is ambiguous. Germline lookup yields CDR1 SGHTA and CDR2 FQGNSA. Trimming removed 2 bases from V and 3 bases from J, with 8 bases in between. CDR3 length: 14 residues. The CDR3 DNA follows: TGTGCCAGCAGCTTATGGAGGGTTGGAAACACCATATATTTT. Encoded protein: CASSLWRVGNTIYF.

This clonotype was seen more than once but under ten times. The rearrangement joins TRBV5-1 to TRBJ2-5; D call uncertain. CDR1 SGHRS and CDR2 YFSETQ come from the germline V gene. CDR3 length equals 16 residues. Trimming left V 2 bases short and J 1 base short, with 15 bases between. The CDR3 region is CASSLEGVSFQETQYF. DNA of the CDR3: TGCGCCAGCAGCTTAGAAGGAGTCAGCTTCCAAGAGACCCAGTACTTC.